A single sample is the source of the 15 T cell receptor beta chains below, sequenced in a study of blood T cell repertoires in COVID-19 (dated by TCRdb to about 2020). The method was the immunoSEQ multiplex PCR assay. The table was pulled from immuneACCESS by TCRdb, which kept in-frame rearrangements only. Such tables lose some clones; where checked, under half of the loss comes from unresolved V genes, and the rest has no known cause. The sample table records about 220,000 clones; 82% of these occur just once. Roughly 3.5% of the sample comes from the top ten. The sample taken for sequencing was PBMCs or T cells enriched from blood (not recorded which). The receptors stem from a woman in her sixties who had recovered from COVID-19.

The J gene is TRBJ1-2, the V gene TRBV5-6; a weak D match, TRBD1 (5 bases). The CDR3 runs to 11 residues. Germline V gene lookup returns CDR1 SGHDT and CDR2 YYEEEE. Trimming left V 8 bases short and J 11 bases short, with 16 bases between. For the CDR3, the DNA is TGTGCCAGTCACAGGAGTAGTACTTACACCTTC. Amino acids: CASHRSSTYTF.

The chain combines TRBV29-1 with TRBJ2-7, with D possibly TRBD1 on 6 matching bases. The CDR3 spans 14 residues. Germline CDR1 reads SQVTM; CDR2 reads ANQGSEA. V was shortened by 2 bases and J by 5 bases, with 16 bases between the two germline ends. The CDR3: CSVESVTGFHEQYF. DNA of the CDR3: TGCAGCGTTGAATCGGTAACAGGGTTCCACGAGCAGTACTTC.

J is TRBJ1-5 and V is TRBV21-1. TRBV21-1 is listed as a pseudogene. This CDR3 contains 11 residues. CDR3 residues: CASSKRGPQHF. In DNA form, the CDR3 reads TGTGCCAGCAGCAAAAGAGGGCCCCAGCATTTT.

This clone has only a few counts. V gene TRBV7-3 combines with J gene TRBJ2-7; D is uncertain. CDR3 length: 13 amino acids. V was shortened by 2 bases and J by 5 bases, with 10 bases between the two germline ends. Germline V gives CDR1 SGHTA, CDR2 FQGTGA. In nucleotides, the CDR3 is TGTGCCAGCAGCTTATCAACAGACCACGAGCAGTACTTC. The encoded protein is CASSLSTDHEQYF. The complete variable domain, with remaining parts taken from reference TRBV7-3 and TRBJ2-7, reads GAGVSQTPSNKVTEKGKYVELRCDPISGHTALYWYRQSLGQGPEFLIYFQGTGAADDSGLPNDRFFAVRPEGSVSTLKIQRTERGDSAVYLCASSLSTDHEQYFGPGTRLTVT.

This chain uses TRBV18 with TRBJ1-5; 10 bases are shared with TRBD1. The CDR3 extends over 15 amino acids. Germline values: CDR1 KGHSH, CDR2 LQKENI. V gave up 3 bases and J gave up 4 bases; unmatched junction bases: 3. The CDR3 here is CASSPLGQGNQPQHF. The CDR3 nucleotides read TGTGCCAGCTCACCGTTGGGACAGGGGAATCAGCCCCAGCATTTT.

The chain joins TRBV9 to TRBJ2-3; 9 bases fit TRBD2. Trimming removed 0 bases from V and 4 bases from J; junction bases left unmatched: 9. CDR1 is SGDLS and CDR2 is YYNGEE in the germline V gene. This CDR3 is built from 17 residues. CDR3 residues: CASSVVGSGRAADTQYF. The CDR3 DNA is TGTGCCAGCAGCGTAGTGGGTAGCGGGAGAGCGGCAGATACGCAGTATTTT.

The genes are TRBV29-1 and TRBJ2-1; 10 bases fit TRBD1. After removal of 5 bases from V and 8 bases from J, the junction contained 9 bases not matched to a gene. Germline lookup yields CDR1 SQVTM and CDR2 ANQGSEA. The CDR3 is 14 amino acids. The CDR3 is CSVTVGQGFDEQFF. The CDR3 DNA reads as TGCAGCGTTACTGTGGGACAGGGGTTCGATGAGCAGTTCTTC.

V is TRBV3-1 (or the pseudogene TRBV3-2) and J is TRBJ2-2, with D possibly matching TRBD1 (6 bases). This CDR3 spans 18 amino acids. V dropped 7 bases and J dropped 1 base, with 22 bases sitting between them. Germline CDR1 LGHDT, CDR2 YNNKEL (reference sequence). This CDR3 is CASTRLGGVGGNTGELFF. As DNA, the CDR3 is TGTGCCAGCACCAGATTAGGGGGAGTCGGAGGGAACACCGGGGAGCTGTTTTTT.

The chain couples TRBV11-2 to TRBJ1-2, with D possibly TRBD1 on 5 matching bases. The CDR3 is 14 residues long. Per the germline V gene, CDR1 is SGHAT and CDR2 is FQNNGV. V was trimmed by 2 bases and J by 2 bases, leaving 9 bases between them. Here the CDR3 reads CASSLYGGNYGYTF. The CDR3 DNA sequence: TGTGCCAGCAGCTTATATGGGGGGAACTATGGCTACACCTTC.

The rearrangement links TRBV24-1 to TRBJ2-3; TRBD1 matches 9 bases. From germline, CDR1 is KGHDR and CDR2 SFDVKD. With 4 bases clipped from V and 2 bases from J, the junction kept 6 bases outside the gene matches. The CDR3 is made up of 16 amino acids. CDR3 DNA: TGTGCCACCAGTGACGCGGGACAGGGCCCCACAGATACGCAGTATTTT. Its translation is CATSDAGQGPTDTQYF.

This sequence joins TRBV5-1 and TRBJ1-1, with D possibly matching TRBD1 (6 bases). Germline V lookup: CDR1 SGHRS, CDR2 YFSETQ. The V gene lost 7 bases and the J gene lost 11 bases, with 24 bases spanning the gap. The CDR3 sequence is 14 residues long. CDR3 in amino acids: CASGDSQTGVGAFF. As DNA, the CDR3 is TGCGCCAGCGGCGACAGTCAGACAGGAGTTGGGGCTTTCTTT.

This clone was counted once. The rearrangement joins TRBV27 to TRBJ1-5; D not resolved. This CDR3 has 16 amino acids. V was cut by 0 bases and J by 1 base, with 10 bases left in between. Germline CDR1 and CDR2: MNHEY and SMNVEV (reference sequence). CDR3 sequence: CASSLSFSGSNQPQHF. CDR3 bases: TGTGCCAGCAGTTTATCGTTCAGCGGGAGCAATCAGCCCCAGCATTTT.

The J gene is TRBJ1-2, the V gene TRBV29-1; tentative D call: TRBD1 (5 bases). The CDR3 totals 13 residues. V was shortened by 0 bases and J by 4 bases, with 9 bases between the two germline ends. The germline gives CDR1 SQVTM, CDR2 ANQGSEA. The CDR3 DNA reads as TGCAGCGTTGAAGAAACAGGTCGCTATGGCTACACCTTC. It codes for CSVEETGRYGYTF.

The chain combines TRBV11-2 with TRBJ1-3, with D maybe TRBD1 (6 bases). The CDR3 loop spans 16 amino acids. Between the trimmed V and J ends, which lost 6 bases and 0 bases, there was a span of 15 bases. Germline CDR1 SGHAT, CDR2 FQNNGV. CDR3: CASRPGTLSSGNTIYF. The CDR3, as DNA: TGTGCCAGCAGGCCGGGGACATTAAGCTCTGGAAACACCATATATTTT.

The CDR3 loop is CASRTGTGTSPLHF. The CDR3 DNA follows: TGCGCCAGCAGGACCGGGACAGGGACATCACCCCTCCACTTT. The chain couples TRBV4-3 to TRBJ1-6; TRBD1 matches 9 bases. The CDR3 sequence is 14 residues long. Trimming at V came to 6 bases and at J to 10 bases, leaving 7 bases not matched to a gene. Germline V gives CDR1 LGHNA, CDR2 YSLEER.